Here is one T cell receptor (beta chain) with its context. These data originate in a study of T cells after yellow fever vaccination. The overall study: With SMART-Seq v4 Ultra Low Input, the fractions containing low cell numbers were prepared.

V lost 4 bases and J 1 base, leaving 13 bases between the germline ends. This CDR3 spans 15 amino acids. TCRdb recomputed calls from the 5' RACE reads with MiXCR, one row per CDR3 protein. The repertoire has some 420,000 distinct CDR3 sequences, about 17% of them found once; the top ten carry roughly a sixth. The material was PBMCs, obtained before the yellow fever booster vaccination. This receptor was identified in a young man who received the YFV17D yellow fever vaccine. The chain combines TRBV12-3 or TRBV12-4 with TRBJ1-1, with D perhaps matching TRBD1 (5 bases). The CDR3 DNA reads as TGTGCCAGCAGTTCCCCGGGACGGGGGAACACTGAAGCTTTCTTT. Amino acids: CASSSPGRGNTEAFF.